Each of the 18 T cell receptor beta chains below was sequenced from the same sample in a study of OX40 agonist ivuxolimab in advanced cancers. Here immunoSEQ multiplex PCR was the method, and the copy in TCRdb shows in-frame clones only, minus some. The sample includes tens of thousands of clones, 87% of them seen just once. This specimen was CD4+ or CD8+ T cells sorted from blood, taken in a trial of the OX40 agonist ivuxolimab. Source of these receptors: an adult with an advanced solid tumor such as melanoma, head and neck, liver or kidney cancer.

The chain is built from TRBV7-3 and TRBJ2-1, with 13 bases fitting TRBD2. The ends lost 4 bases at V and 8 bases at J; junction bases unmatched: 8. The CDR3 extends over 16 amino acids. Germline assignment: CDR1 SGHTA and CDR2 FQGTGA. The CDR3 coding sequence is TGTGCCAGCAGCTCCCTGACTAGCGGGAGGTCCGATGAGCAGTTCTTC. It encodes CASSSLTSGRSDEQFF.

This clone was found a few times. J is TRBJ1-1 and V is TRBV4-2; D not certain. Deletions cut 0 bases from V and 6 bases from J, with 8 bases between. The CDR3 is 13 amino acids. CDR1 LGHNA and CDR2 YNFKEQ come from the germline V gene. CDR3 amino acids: CASSQELWAEAFF. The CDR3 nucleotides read TGTGCCAGCAGCCAAGAATTGTGGGCTGAAGCTTTCTTT.

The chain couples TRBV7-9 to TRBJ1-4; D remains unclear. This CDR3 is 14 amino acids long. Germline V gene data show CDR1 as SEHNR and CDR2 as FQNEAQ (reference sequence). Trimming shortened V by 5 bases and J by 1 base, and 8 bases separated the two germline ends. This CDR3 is CASSPALTNEKLFF. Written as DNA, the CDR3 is TGTGCCAGCAGCCCCGCATTAACTAATGAAAAACTGTTTTTT.

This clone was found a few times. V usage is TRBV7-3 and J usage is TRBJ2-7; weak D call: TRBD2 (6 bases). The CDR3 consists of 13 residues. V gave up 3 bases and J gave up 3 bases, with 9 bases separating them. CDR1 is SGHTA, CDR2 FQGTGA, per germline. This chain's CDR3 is CASSLGLNYEQYF. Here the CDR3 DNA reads TGTGCCAGCAGCTTGGGACTCAACTACGAGCAGTACTTC.

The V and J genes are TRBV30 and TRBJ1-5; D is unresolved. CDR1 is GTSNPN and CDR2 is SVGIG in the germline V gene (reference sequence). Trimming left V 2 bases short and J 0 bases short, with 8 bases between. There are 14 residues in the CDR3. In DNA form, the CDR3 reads TGTGCCTGGAGTAACACTAATAGCAATCAGCCCCAGCATTTT. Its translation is CAWSNTNSNQPQHF.

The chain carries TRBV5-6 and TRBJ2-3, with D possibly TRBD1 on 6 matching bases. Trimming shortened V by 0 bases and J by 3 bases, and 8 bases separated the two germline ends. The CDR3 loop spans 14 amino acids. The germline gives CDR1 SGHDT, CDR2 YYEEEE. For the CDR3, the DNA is TGTGCCAGCAGCTTGGACGGACAGACAGATACGCAGTATTTT. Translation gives CASSLDGQTDTQYF.

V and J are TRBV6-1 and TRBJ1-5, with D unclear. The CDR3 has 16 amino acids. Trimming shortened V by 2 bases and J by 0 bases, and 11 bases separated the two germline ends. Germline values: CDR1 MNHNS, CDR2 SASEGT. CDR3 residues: CASSEKSTFSNQPQHF. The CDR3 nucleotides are TGTGCCAGCAGTGAAAAATCCACCTTTAGCAATCAGCCCCAGCATTTT.

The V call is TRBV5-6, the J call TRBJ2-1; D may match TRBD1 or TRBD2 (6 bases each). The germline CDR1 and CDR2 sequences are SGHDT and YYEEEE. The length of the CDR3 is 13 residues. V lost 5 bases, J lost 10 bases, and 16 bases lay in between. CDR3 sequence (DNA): TGTGCCAGCAGGAGAGGGGGGTTAGGCGAGCAGTTCTTC. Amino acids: CASRRGGLGEQFF.

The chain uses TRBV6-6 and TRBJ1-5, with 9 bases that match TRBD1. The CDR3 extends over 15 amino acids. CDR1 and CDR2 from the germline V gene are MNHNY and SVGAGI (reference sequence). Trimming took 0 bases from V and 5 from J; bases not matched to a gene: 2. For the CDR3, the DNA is TGTGCCAGCAGTTACTCGGGACAGGGTTATCAGCCCCAGCATTTT. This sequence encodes CASSYSGQGYQPQHF.

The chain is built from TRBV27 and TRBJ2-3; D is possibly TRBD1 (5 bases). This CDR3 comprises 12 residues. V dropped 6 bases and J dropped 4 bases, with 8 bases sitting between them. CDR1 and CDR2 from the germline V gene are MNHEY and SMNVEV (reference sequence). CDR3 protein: CASRTAADTQYF. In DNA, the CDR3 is TGTGCCAGCAGGACAGCCGCAGATACGCAGTATTTT.

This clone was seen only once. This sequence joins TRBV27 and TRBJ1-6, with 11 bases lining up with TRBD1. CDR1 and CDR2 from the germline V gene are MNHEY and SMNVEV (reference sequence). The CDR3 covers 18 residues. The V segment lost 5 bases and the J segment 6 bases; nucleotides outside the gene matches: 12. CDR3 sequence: CASSPGTGGTPGNSPLHF. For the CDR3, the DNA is TGTGCCAGCAGTCCCGGGACAGGGGGTACCCCCGGTAATTCACCCCTCCACTTT.

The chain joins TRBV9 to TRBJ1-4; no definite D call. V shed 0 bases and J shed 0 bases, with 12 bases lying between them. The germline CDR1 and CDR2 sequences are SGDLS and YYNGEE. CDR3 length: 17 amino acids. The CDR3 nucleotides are TGTGCCAGCAGCGTAGGGGCAGGAGCTACAACTAATGAAAAACTGTTTTTT. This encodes CASSVGAGATTNEKLFF.

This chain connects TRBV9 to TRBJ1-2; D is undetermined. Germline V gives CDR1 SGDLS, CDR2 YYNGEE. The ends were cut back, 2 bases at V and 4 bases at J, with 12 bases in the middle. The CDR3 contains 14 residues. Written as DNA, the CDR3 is TGTGCCAGCAGCGTCGGAAATACCCCCTATGGCTACACCTTC. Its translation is CASSVGNTPYGYTF.

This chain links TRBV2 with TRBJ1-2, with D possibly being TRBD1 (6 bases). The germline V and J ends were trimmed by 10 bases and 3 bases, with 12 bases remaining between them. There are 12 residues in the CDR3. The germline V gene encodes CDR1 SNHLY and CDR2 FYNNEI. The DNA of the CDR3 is TGTGCCACACGGACAGCCCACTATGGCTACACCTTC. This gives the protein CATRTAHYGYTF.

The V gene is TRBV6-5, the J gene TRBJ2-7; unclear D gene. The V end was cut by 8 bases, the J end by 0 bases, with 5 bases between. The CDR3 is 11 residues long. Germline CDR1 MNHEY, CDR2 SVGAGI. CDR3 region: CASGISYEQYF. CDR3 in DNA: TGTGCCAGCGGCATCTCCTACGAGCAGTACTTC.

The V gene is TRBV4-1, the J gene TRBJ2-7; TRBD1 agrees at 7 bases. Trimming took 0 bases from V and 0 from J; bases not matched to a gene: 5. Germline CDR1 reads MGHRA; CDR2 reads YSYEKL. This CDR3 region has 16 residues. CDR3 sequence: CASSQDLQGSSYEQYF. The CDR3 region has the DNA TGCGCCAGCAGCCAAGATTTACAGGGGTCCTCCTACGAGCAGTACTTC.

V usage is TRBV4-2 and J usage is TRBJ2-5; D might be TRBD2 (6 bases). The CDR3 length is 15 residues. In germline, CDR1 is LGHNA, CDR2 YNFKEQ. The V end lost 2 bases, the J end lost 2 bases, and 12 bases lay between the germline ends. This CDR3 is CASSQSRLEQETQYF. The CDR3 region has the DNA TGTGCCAGCAGCCAAAGTCGACTAGAACAAGAGACCCAGTACTTC.

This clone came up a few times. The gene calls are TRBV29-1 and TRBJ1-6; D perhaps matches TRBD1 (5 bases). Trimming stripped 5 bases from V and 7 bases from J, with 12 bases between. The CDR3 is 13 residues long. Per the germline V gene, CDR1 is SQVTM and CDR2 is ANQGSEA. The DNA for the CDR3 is TGCAGCGTTCGGGGCAGTCCAAATTCACCCCTCCACTTT. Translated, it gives CSVRGSPNSPLHF.